A single sample gave rise to the 3 T cell receptor beta chains below, sequenced in a study of CD8 T cells in ankylosing spondylitis. Regarding the study as a whole: Ankylosing spondylitis blood appeared to carry a characteristic TCR beta motif of eight or nine highly homologous variants.

What these receptors recognize is not known. TCRdb redid the calling of the 5' RACE reads with MiXCR, one entry per CDR3 protein. The sample records about 540,000 distinct CDR3 sequences, about 13% being singletons. The sequenced sample consisted of blood, either unsorted or a sorted T cell fraction (not recorded which). The receptor source for this set is a male donor with ankylosing spondylitis.

This clonotype was observed many times. The chain recombines TRBV6-1 with TRBJ2-1, with 14 bases aligning to TRBD2. The CDR3 covers 16 residues. CDR1 MNHNS and CDR2 SASEGT come from the germline V gene. With V trimmed by 7 bases and J by 8 bases, 10 bases remained unmatched. The CDR3 sequence: CASIPRLAGGLDEQFF. CDR3 DNA: TGTGCCAGCATCCCACGACTAGCGGGAGGGCTTGATGAGCAGTTCTTC.

The V call is TRBV20-1, the J call TRBJ2-1; tentatively, D is TRBD1 or TRBD2 (5 bases each). The V end lost 3 bases, the J end lost 9 bases, and 18 bases lay between the germline ends. Germline V gives CDR1 DFQATT, CDR2 SNEGSKA (reference sequence). This CDR3 region has 14 residues. The CDR3 DNA reads TGCAGTGCTAGCGCCGGGGCCCAGGACGGTGAGCAGTTCTTC. Its protein is CSASAGAQDGEQFF.

The chain uses TRBV11-2 and TRBJ1-3, with TRBD1 identical over 10 bases. CDR3 length equals 16 residues. The junction had 7 bases not matched to a gene; V was cut back by 5 bases and J by 3 bases. Germline loops: CDR1 SGHAT, CDR2 FQNNGV. Here the CDR3 reads CASSPHGTGVGNTIYF. The CDR3, as DNA: TGTGCCAGCAGCCCTCACGGGACAGGGGTTGGAAACACCATATATTTT.